Following are 29 T cell receptor beta chains from one sample sequenced in a study of T cell changes during pregnancy in multiple sclerosis (dated by TCRdb to 2018 to 2020). Library method: the immunoSEQ multiplex PCR assay. Imported from immuneACCESS, the table was reduced by TCRdb to in-frame sequences with V and J called. These copies leave out some clones; in studies compared against another copy, an unresolved V gene accounts for under half, and the cause of the remainder is not known. This sample is represented by roughly 23,000 clones; 85% to 90% of them were singletons. Of the sample, around 6.9% falls within the top ten clones. The sample consisted of CD8+ T cells from peripheral blood mononuclear cells, taken in the first trimester of pregnancy. The receptors shown here come from a female donor with multiple sclerosis, enrolled in a pregnancy study.

The chain carries TRBV19 and TRBJ1-5, with 8 bases lining up with TRBD1. The CDR3 runs 16 residues. V shed 3 bases and J 4 bases; nucleotides not matched to a gene: 8. From germline, CDR1 is LNHDA and CDR2 SQIVND (reference sequence). CDR3 coding DNA: TGTGCCAGTAGTATCTCAGGGGGCGCGAGGAATCAGCCCCAGCATTTT. It encodes CASSISGGARNQPQHF.

The sample holds a few counts of this clone. The chain carries TRBV4-3 and TRBJ2-1; maybe TRBD2 (5 bases). This CDR3 spans 16 amino acids. The V gene's germline CDR1 is LGHNA and CDR2 YSLEER. Between the trimmed V and J ends, which lost 0 bases and 4 bases, there was a span of 13 bases. The CDR3 is CASSQDLAEVYNEQFF. The CDR3 DNA is TGCGCCAGCAGCCAAGATTTGGCGGAGGTTTACAATGAGCAGTTCTTC.

This rearrangement joins TRBV5-5 to TRBJ2-7; TRBD2 is a possible D gene (6 bases). Germline V CDR1 and CDR2: SGHKS, YYEKEE (reference sequence). The CDR3 is 15 amino acids. V was trimmed by 4 bases and J by 2 bases, leaving 16 bases between them. CDR3 in amino acids: CASSRWGESTYEQYF. CDR3 bases: TGTGCCAGCAGCCGCTGGGGGGAGTCGACCTACGAGCAGTACTTC.

V gene TRBV18 combines with J gene TRBJ1-3; D is uncertain. The CDR3 is 17 amino acids. Germline V gene sequence: CDR1 KGHSH, CDR2 LQKENI. The germline V and J ends were trimmed by 1 base and 0 bases, with 13 bases remaining between them. This CDR3 reads CASSPLYEAVSGNTIYF. The CDR3 bases are TGTGCCAGCTCACCACTTTACGAGGCAGTCTCTGGAAACACCATATATTTT.

The rearrangement joins TRBV7-9 to TRBJ1-2; D might be TRBD1 (5 bases). V was trimmed by 0 bases and J by 6 bases, leaving 5 bases between them. CDR3 length equals 12 residues. The germline V gene has CDR1 SEHNR and CDR2 FQNEAQ (reference sequence). The CDR3 region is CASSLAGDGYTF. In nucleotides, the CDR3 is TGTGCCAGCAGCTTAGCAGGGGATGGCTACACCTTC. The variable domain in full, completed from reference TRBV7-9 and TRBJ1-2, reads DTGVSQNPRHKITKRGQNVTFRCDPISEHNRLYWYRQTLGQGPEFLTYFQNEAQLEKSRLLSDRFSAERPKGSFSTLEIQRTEQGDSAMYLCASSLAGDGYTFGSGTRLTVV.

This clone was seen a few times. The genes are TRBV5-6 and TRBJ1-2, with D uncertain. This CDR3 is built from 15 residues. CDR1 is SGHDT, CDR2 YYEEEE, per germline. V was shortened by 5 bases and J by 4 bases, with 18 bases between the two germline ends. This CDR3 is CASSLSAPEGYGYTF. The CDR3 coding sequence is TGTGCCAGCAGTCTTTCCGCCCCGGAGGGCTATGGCTACACCTTC. Based on the CDR3 plus reference TRBV5-6 and TRBJ1-2, the full variable domain is DAGVTQSPTHLIKTRGQQVTLRCSPKSGHDTVSWYQQALGQGPQFIFQYYEEEERQRGNFPDRFSGHQFPNYSSELNVNALLLGDSALYLCASSLSAPEGYGYTFGSGTRLTVV.

This chain links TRBV4-1 with TRBJ1-4; the D gene is possibly TRBD1 (5 bases). There are 18 residues in the CDR3. V was clipped by 4 bases and J by 0 bases, with 18 bases between them. CDR1 is MGHRA and CDR2 is YSYEKL in the germline V gene. The chain's CDR3 is CASSRVPGLRATNEKLFF. The DNA of the CDR3 is TGCGCCAGCAGCCGCGTACCGGGACTTAGAGCAACTAATGAAAAACTGTTTTTT.

DNA of the CDR3: TGTGCCAGCAGCTCGATCGACTCGCATGAGGAGACCCAGTACTTC. It translates to CASSSIDSHEETQYF. This chain connects TRBV11-2 to TRBJ2-5; D gene ambiguous. Germline V lookup: CDR1 SGHAT, CDR2 FQNNGV. The ends were cut back, 4 bases at V and 5 bases at J, with 17 bases in the middle. The CDR3 consists of 15 residues.

This clone has a handful of counts. The chain links TRBV6-1 to TRBJ1-5, with D possibly matching TRBD1 (5 bases). This CDR3 is built from 14 residues. CDR1 and CDR2 from the germline V gene are MNHNS and SASEGT. The V gene lost 8 bases and the J gene lost 3 bases, with 14 bases spanning the gap. Here the CDR3 reads CASGVGGSNQPQHF. The CDR3 DNA is TGTGCCAGCGGCGTTGGGGGGTCCAATCAGCCCCAGCATTTT.

V gene TRBV9 combines with J gene TRBJ2-7; 9 bases map to TRBD2. The V segment lost 0 bases and the J segment 0 bases; nucleotides outside the gene matches: 4. CDR3 length: 16 residues. The germline gives CDR1 SGDLS, CDR2 YYNGEE. CDR3 region: CASSVDASGTSYEQYF. Here the CDR3 DNA reads TGTGCCAGCAGCGTAGACGCTAGCGGGACCTCCTACGAGCAGTACTTC.

The chain links TRBV11-2 to TRBJ2-4; a weak D match, TRBD1 (5 bases). V lost 5 bases and J 5 bases, leaving 19 bases between the germline ends. The CDR3 totals 16 residues. CDR1 is SGHAT and CDR2 is FQNNGV in the germline V gene. CDR3 protein: CASSEYGASPENIQYF. The CDR3 nucleotides are TGTGCCAGCAGCGAGTATGGGGCGAGTCCTGAAAACATTCAGTACTTC.

V and J are TRBV28 and TRBJ1-5, with TRBD1 matching 10 bases. The CDR3 consists of 20 residues. The ends lost 5 bases at V and 3 bases at J; junction bases unmatched: 19. Germline values: CDR1 MDHEN, CDR2 SYDVKM. The CDR3 spells CASSPGQGPVVGAPNQPQHF. DNA for the CDR3: TGTGCCAGCAGTCCGGGACAGGGGCCGGTAGTTGGTGCTCCCAATCAGCCCCAGCATTTT.

The V call is TRBV11-2, the J call TRBJ2-1; 14 positions agree with TRBD2. The CDR3 has 15 residues. V lost 5 bases to trimming and J lost 5 bases; unmatched junction nucleotides: 2. Germline values: CDR1 SGHAT, CDR2 FQNNGV. CDR3 nucleotide sequence: TGTGCCAGCAGCCGACTAGCGGGGGGGAACAATGAGCAGTTCTTC. Its protein product is CASSRLAGGNNEQFF.

This chain joins TRBV6-4 and TRBJ2-3, with D possibly TRBD2 on 6 matching bases. Germline V gives CDR1 MRHNA, CDR2 SNTAGT. Trimming took 2 bases from V and 5 from J, leaving 14 bases between them. This CDR3 is 15 amino acids long. CDR3 in DNA: TGTGCCAGCAGTGACGAGGAGGGATCTGTAGATACGCAGTATTTT. Its protein is CASSDEEGSVDTQYF.

The rearrangement links TRBV19 to TRBJ2-1; 9 bases agree with TRBD2. Germline-derived CDR1 and CDR2 are LNHDA and SQIVND (reference sequence). V shed 3 bases, J shed 5 bases, and the junction held 5 bases outside the gene matches. This CDR3 spans 15 amino acids. CDR3: CASSILLAGNNEQFF. The CDR3 nucleotides read TGTGCCAGTAGTATTCTGCTAGCGGGAAACAATGAGCAGTTCTTC. The variable domain in full, completed from reference TRBV19 and TRBJ2-1, reads DGGITQSPKYLFRKEGQNVTLSCEQNLNHDAMYWYRQDPGQGLRLIYYSQIVNDFQKGDIAEGYSVSREKKESFPLTVTSAQKNPTAFYLCASSILLAGNNEQFFGPGTRLTVL.

This clone has just one count. This sequence joins TRBV11-2 and TRBJ1-3; D gene ambiguous. This CDR3 is built from 14 residues. Trimming pared 1 base from V and 2 bases from J, leaving 6 bases between. Per the germline V gene, CDR1 is SGHAT and CDR2 is FQNNGV. CDR3 DNA: TGTGCCAGCAGCTTAGGGGCTACTGGAAACACCATATATTTT. This encodes CASSLGATGNTIYF.

This chain connects TRBV7-9 to TRBJ2-7; D not resolved. Germline V CDR1 and CDR2: SEHNR, FQNEAQ (reference sequence). V lost 5 bases and J lost 3, with 20 bases in between. The CDR3 covers 16 residues. The CDR3 sequence is CASSPMVETAFYEQYF. The CDR3 DNA sequence: TGTGCCAGCAGCCCAATGGTGGAGACCGCGTTCTACGAGCAGTACTTC.

This clone is medium-sized (0.01 to 0.1%) within its sample. The rearrangement links TRBV25-1 to TRBJ2-2; maybe TRBD2 (6 bases). Germline V lookup: CDR1 MGHDK, CDR2 SYGVNS. There are 14 residues in the CDR3. The V and J ends lost 2 bases and 5 bases respectively, with 9 bases between them. The CDR3 region is CASSEGEDTGELFF. The CDR3 coding sequence is TGTGCCAGCAGTGAAGGGGAGGATACCGGGGAGCTGTTTTTT.

This chain links TRBV6-1 with TRBJ2-7; 7 positions match TRBD2. The J segment lost 0 bases and the V segment lost 7 bases, leaving 9 bases of the junction unmatched. The CDR3 contains 15 residues. Germline V gives CDR1 MNHNS, CDR2 SASEGT. The CDR3 loop is CASTPRAGDSYEQYF. DNA for the CDR3: TGTGCCAGCACCCCCCGCGCGGGAGACTCCTACGAGCAGTACTTC.

The J gene is TRBJ1-1, the V gene TRBV10-3, with TRBD1 as a possible D gene (5 bases). Germline V gene sequence: CDR1 ENHRY, CDR2 SYGVKD. There are 15 residues in the CDR3. Trimming removed 0 bases from V and 3 bases from J, with 11 bases in between. The CDR3 DNA reads TGTGCCATCAGTGAGTCGACGGGGGGTTACACTGAAGCTTTCTTT. It specifies CAISESTGGYTEAFF.

The rearrangement uses TRBV4-3 and TRBJ1-2; TRBD1 might be the D (5 bases). The CDR3 extends over 15 amino acids. Germline CDR1 is LGHNA and CDR2 is YSLEER. Trimming stripped 0 bases from V and 0 bases from J, with 8 bases between. The CDR3 nucleotides read TGCGCCAGCAGCCAAGATACCAGGGCTAACTATGGCTACACCTTC. This translates into CASSQDTRANYGYTF.

The chain links TRBV6-6 to TRBJ2-2; TRBD2 matches 7 bases. The J segment lost 5 bases and the V segment lost 2 bases, leaving 5 bases of the junction unmatched. Germline-derived CDR1 and CDR2 are MNHNY and SVGAGI (reference sequence). There are 15 residues in the CDR3. The CDR3 is CASSYAGATTGELFF. CDR3 nucleotide sequence: TGTGCCAGCAGTTACGCGGGAGCCACTACCGGGGAGCTGTTTTTT.

In the case of this clone: Because the CDR3's place on the DNA is in doubt, the DNA is left out and the CDR3 is given as listed by TCRdb. The V call is TRBV21-1, the J call TRBJ1-5; TRBD1, as called in the table, went unchecked against the DNA. TRBV21-1 is a pseudogene segment. A total of 15 residues make up the CDR3, ends included. The CDR3 region is CASSVGTGSNQPQHF.

This rearrangement joins TRBV9 to TRBJ2-2, with D perhaps matching TRBD2 (5 bases). This CDR3 has 14 amino acids. Germline V gene lookup returns CDR1 SGDLS and CDR2 YYNGEE. Trimming removed 4 bases from V and 4 bases from J, with 11 bases in between. CDR3 bases: TGTGCCAGCAGCCAATTGAGCGGCACCGGGGAGCTGTTTTTT. Residues: CASSQLSGTGELFF.

V and J are TRBV4-1 and TRBJ2-1; 9 nucleotides match TRBD2. The CDR3 is made up of 16 amino acids. The germline V gene has CDR1 MGHRA and CDR2 YSYEKL. The trim removed 1 base at V and 2 bases at J, leaving 3 bases unmatched. CDR3 DNA sequence: TGCGCCAGCAGCCAAGGTAGCGGGGGTACCTACAATGAGCAGTTCTTC. Amino acid sequence: CASSQGSGGTYNEQFF.

This chain links TRBV18 with TRBJ2-3; a weak D match, TRBD1 (6 bases). This CDR3 is built from 14 residues. The V and J ends lost 3 bases and 6 bases respectively, with 13 bases between them. Germline lookup yields CDR1 KGHSH and CDR2 LQKENI. Here the CDR3 DNA reads TGTGCCAGCTCACCTGAACGGGACACCGATACGCAGTATTTT. Translated: CASSPERDTDTQYF.

This sequence joins TRBV27 and TRBJ2-7; 8 positions match TRBD2. The CDR3 is made up of 14 amino acids. The trim removed 2 bases at V and 2 bases at J, leaving 2 bases unmatched. CDR1 is MNHEY and CDR2 is SMNVEV in the germline V gene (reference sequence). Here the CDR3 DNA reads TGTGCCAGCAGTTTACGGGGACTAGCCTACGAGCAGTACTTC. Translated, it gives CASSLRGLAYEQYF.

The rearrangement links TRBV5-4 to TRBJ2-7; D perhaps matches TRBD2 (5 bases). Trimming took 2 bases from V and 2 from J, leaving 17 bases between them. Per the germline V gene, CDR1 is SGHNT and CDR2 is YYREEE (reference sequence). The length of the CDR3 is 16 residues. CDR3 in DNA: TGTGCCAGCAGCTTATCAGGTGGGAGTCCCGCCTACGAGCAGTACTTC. Residues: CASSLSGGSPAYEQYF.

The V gene is TRBV28, the J gene TRBJ2-2, with 14 bases aligning to TRBD2. Germline CDR1 and CDR2: MDHEN and SYDVKM. V trimming: 1 base; J trimming: 6 bases; junction bases outside the gene matches: 7. This CDR3 region has 18 residues. This CDR3 reads CASSLLGLAGDSPGELFF. CDR3 nucleotides: TGTGCCAGCAGTTTATTGGGACTAGCGGGAGATAGTCCCGGGGAGCTGTTTTTT.